This T cell receptor beta chain was identified during a study of patients and donors after allogeneic stem cell transplantation. TCRdb analysed the RT-PCR reads with MiXCR anew, one entry per CDR3 protein. The table records 190,000 or so distinct CDR3 sequences, around 40% of them present only once. V lost 6 bases and J 2 bases, leaving 16 bases between the germline ends. This CDR3 comprises 15 residues. Per the germline V gene, CDR1 is MDHEN and CDR2 is SYDVKM. This clonotype was counted a single time. This sequence was found in a human donor who was either an allogeneic HSCT recipient or a stem cell or donor lymphocyte infusion donor (not recorded which). It is not recorded whose cells these are; they may come from a transplant donor. The chain recombines TRBV28 with TRBJ1-2; possibly TRBD1 for D (6 bases). The sample taken for sequencing was blood, either unsorted or a sorted T cell fraction (not recorded which). CDR3 nucleotide sequence: TGTGCCAGCAGCCCTCAAGGGGGGGCAAACTATGGCTACACCTTC. Translating gives CASSPQGGANYGYTF.